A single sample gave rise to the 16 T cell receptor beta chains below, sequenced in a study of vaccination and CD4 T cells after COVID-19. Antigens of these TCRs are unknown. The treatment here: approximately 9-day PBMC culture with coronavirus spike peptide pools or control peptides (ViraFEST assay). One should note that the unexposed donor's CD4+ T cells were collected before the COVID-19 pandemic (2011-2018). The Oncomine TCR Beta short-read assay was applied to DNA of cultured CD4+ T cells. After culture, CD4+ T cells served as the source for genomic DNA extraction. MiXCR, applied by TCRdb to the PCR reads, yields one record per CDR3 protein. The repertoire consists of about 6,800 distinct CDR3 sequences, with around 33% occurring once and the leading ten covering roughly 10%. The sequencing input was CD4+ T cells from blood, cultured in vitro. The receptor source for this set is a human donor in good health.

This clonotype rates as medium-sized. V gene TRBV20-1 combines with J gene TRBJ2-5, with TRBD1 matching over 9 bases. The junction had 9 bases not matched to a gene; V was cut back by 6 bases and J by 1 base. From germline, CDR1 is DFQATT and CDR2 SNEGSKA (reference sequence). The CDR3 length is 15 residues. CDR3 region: CSAPRDRVLQETQYF. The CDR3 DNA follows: TGCAGTGCGCCCCGGGACAGGGTTCTCCAAGAGACCCAGTACTTC.

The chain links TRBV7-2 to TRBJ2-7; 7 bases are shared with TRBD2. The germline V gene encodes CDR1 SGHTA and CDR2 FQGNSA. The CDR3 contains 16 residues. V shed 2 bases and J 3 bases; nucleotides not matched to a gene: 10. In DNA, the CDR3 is TGTGCCAGCAGCTTATACGCCGTGGCTAGCGGCTACGAGCAGTACTTC. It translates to CASSLYAVASGYEQYF.

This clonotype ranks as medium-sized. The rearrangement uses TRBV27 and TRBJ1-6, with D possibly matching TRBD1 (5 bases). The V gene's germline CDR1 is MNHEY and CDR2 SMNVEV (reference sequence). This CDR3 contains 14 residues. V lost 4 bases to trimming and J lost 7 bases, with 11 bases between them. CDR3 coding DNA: TGTGCCAGCAGTTCAGGGATGAGCAATTCACCCCTCCACTTT. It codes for CASSSGMSNSPLHF.

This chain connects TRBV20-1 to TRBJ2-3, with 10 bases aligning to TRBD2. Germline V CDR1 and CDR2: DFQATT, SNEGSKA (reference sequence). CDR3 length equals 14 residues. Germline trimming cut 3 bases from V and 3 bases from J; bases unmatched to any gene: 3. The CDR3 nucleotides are TGCAGTGCTAGTCCACTAGCGGGAACAGATACGCAGTATTTT. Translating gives CSASPLAGTDTQYF.

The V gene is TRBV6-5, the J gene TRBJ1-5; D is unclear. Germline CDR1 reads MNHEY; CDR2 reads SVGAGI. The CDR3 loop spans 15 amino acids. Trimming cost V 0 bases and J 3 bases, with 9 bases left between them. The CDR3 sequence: CASSYSPGANQPQHF. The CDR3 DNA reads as TGTGCCAGCAGTTACTCCCCAGGCGCCAATCAGCCCCAGCATTTT.

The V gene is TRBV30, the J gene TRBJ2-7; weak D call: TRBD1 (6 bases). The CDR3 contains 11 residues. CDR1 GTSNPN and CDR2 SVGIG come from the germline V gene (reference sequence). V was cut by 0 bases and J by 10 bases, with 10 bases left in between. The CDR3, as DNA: TGTGCCTGGAGTGTCACAGGGCCACAGTACTTC. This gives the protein CAWSVTGPQYF.

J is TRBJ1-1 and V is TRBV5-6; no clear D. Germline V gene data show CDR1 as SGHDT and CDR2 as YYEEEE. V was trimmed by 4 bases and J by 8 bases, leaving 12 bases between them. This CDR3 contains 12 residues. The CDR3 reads CASSGPSVEAFF. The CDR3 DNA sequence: TGTGCCAGCAGCGGCCCTTCAGTCGAAGCTTTCTTT.

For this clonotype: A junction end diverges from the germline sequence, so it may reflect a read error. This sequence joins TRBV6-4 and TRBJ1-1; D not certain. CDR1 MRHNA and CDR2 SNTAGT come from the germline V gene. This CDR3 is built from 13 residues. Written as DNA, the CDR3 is TGTGCCAGCAGGGTTGACACGAACACTGGAGCTTTCTTT. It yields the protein CASRVDTNTGAFF.

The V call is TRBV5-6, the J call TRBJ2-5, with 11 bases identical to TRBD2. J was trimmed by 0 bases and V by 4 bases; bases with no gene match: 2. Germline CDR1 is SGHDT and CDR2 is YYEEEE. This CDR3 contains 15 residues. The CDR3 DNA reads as TGTGCCAGCAGCATGGGACTAGCGGACCAAGAGACCCAGTACTTC. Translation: CASSMGLADQETQYF.

CDR3 loop: CASSPTQQGIGANVLTF. The CDR3 DNA follows: TGTGCCAGCAGTCCCACACAGCAGGGTATAGGGGCCAACGTCCTGACTTTC. The rearrangement uses TRBV28 and TRBJ2-6, with D maybe TRBD1 (5 bases). Germline CDR1 and CDR2: MDHEN and SYDVKM. The V gene lost 5 bases and the J gene lost 4 bases, with 18 bases spanning the gap. The CDR3 covers 17 residues.

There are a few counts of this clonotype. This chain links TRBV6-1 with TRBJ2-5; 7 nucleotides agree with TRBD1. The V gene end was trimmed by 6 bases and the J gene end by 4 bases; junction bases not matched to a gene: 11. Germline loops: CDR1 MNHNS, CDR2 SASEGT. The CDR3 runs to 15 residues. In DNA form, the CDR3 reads TGTGCCAGCAGGTTTCGGACAGGCGCCACAGAGACCCAGTACTTC. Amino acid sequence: CASRFRTGATETQYF.

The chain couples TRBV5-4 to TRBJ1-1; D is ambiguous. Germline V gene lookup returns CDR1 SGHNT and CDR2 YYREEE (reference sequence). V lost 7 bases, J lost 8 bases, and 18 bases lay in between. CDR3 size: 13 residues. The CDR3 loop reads CASEGGSLEEAFF. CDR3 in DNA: TGTGCCAGCGAAGGTGGTTCCCTCGAAGAAGCTTTCTTT.

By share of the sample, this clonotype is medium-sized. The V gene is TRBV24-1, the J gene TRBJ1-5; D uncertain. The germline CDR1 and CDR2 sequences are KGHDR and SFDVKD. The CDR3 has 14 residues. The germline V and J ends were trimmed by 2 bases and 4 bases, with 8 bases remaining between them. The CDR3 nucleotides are TGTGCCACCAGTGATTGGGAACGGAATCAGCCCCAGCATTTT. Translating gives CATSDWERNQPQHF.

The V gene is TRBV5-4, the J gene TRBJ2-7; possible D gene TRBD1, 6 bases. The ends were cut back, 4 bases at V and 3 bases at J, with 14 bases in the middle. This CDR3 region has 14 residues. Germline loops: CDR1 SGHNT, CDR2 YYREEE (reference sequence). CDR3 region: CASSPGQGSYEQYF. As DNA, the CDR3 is TGTGCCAGCAGCCCCGGGCAGGGGAGCTACGAGCAGTACTTC.

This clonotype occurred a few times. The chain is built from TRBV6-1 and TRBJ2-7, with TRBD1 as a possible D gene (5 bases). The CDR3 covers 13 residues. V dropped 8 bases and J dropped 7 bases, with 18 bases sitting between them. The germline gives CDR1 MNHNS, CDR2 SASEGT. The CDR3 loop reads CASGQGPLWEQYF. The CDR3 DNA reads TGTGCCAGCGGGCAGGGCCCCTTATGGGAGCAGTACTTC.

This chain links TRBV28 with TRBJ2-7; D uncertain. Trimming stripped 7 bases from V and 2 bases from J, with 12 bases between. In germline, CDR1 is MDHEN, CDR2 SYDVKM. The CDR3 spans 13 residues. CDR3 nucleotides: TGTGCCAGCACTAGGACGGCTCCCTACGAGCAGTACTTC. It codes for CASTRTAPYEQYF.